The entry below describes one T cell receptor beta chain. The antigen remains unidentified. The data derive from a study of T cell responses to AZD1222 COVID-19 vaccine. In the study overall: Second-dose groups at about 4 or about 12 weeks were pooled. Study-wide results and caveats: Donors were mostly white British, more females; clonal diversity possibly underestimated. Regions left unmutated in variants are reportedly the target of nearly half of spike-specific TCRs. Regions 160-218 and 743-854 held dominance among vaccine-associated CD4 TCRs, which spanned spike.

The CDR3 is 13 amino acids. The V end lost 1 base, the J end lost 8 bases, and 12 bases lay between the germline ends. Germline V gene data show CDR1 as LGHDT and CDR2 as YNNKEL (reference sequence). The assay was immunoSEQ multiplex PCR, and TCRdb's table has in-frame clones only and misses some. The table includes 90,000 to 140,000 clones, about 81% detected once. This receptor was identified in an adult in good health. The sample was peripheral blood, taken on day 0 of AZD1222 vaccination. V is TRBV3-1 (or the pseudogene TRBV3-2) and J is TRBJ2-7; possibly TRBD1 for D (5 bases). The CDR3 DNA follows: TGTGCCAGCAGCCAAGGCAGGGTGGGCAAGCAGTACTTC. This sequence encodes CASSQGRVGKQYF.